The 27 T cell receptor beta chains below all came from one sample that was sequenced in a study of T cells after yellow fever vaccination. TCRdb itself ran the 5' RACE reads through MiXCR, one entry per CDR3 protein. The table records approximately 160,000 distinct CDR3 sequences, 7% to 10% of them present only once. Here the sequenced sample was CD8+ T cells sorted from PBMCs, taken 45 days after the yellow fever booster vaccination. The receptors come from a man younger than 35 who received the YFV17D yellow fever vaccine.

This clonotype was seen only once. This sequence joins TRBV4-2 and TRBJ1-5; unclear D gene. This CDR3 has 15 residues. Germline CDR1 is LGHNA and CDR2 is YNFKEQ. V lost 0 bases and J 2 bases, leaving 8 bases between the germline ends. This CDR3 is CASSQDPRGNQPQHF. CDR3 in DNA: TGTGCCAGCAGCCAAGACCCAAGGGGCAATCAGCCCCAGCATTTT.

CDR3 sequence reads: CASSQGLGSTDTQYF. The CDR3 nucleotides read TGTGCCAGCAGCCAAGGACTAGGTAGCACAGATACGCAGTATTTT. The V gene is TRBV4-2, the J gene TRBJ2-3; D perhaps matches TRBD2 (6 bases). Germline CDR1 reads LGHNA; CDR2 reads YNFKEQ. CDR3 length equals 15 residues. Trimming took 1 base from V and 0 from J, leaving 8 bases between them.

The V and J genes are TRBV4-1 and TRBJ1-2; D possibly corresponds to TRBD1 (5 bases). The V gene lost 4 bases and the J gene lost 4 bases, with 22 bases spanning the gap. This CDR3 region has 17 residues. The germline CDR1 and CDR2 sequences are MGHRA and YSYEKL. The CDR3 region is CASSLQRTGARGYGYTF. Written as DNA, the CDR3 is TGCGCCAGCAGCCTACAGCGGACGGGAGCGAGGGGCTATGGCTACACCTTC.

In this sample, this clonotype turned up a few times. Here the CDR3 reads CASSRGGPYNEQFF. The CDR3 bases are TGTGCCAGTAGCCGGGGGGGCCCTTACAATGAGCAGTTCTTC. The genes are TRBV19 and TRBJ2-1, with 8 bases lining up with TRBD2. The J segment lost 4 bases and the V segment lost 6 bases, leaving 5 bases of the junction unmatched. The CDR3 sequence is 14 residues long. Germline V CDR1 and CDR2: LNHDA, SQIVND (reference sequence).

In its sample, this clonotype was seen many times. This chain links TRBV7-9 with TRBJ2-5, with D perhaps being TRBD1 or TRBD2 (5 bases each). The CDR3 consists of 14 residues. The germline V and J ends were trimmed by 2 bases and 5 bases, with 12 bases remaining between them. The germline V gene has CDR1 SEHNR and CDR2 FQNEAQ (reference sequence). CDR3 nucleotides: TGTGCCAGCAGCTTATTGGGCAGGGACGAGACCCAGTACTTC. This encodes CASSLLGRDETQYF.

This clonotype was found many times. This sequence joins TRBV10-3 and TRBJ2-7; D is possibly TRBD1 (5 bases). V gave up 5 bases and J gave up 3 bases, with 5 bases separating them. This CDR3 is built from 11 residues. Germline V gene data show CDR1 as ENHRY and CDR2 as SYGVKD. CDR3 nucleotides: TGTGCCATCAGTCAGGGCTACGAGCAGTACTTC. Residues: CAISQGYEQYF.

This clonotype was recorded a few times. The V call is TRBV30, the J call TRBJ1-2; a weak D match, TRBD1 (5 bases). The CDR3 totals 11 residues. Germline CDR1 reads GTSNPN; CDR2 reads SVGIG (reference sequence). Trimming stripped 2 bases from V and 7 bases from J, with 8 bases between. The CDR3 protein is CAWSRQLGYTF. The CDR3 DNA reads as TGTGCCTGGAGTAGACAGCTTGGCTACACCTTC. Looking up the rest from reference TRBV30 and TRBJ1-2 gives the full variable domain: SQTIHQWPATLVQPVGSPLSLECTVEGTSNPNLYWYRQAAGRGLQLLFYSVGIGQISSEVPQNLSASRPQDRQFILSSKKLLLSDSGFYLCAWSRQLGYTFGSGTRLTVV.

The chain uses TRBV5-4 and TRBJ1-2; D unclear. The CDR3 loop spans 14 amino acids. V gave up 4 bases and J gave up 4 bases, with 14 bases separating them. Germline V gene sequence: CDR1 SGHNT, CDR2 YYREEE (reference sequence). The chain's CDR3 is CASSGDAGIYGYTF. The DNA for the CDR3 is TGTGCCAGCAGCGGGGATGCGGGAATCTATGGCTACACCTTC. The full variable domain, rest sourced from reference TRBV5-4 and TRBJ1-2, is ETGVTQSPTHLIKTRGQQVTLRCSSQSGHNTVSWYQQALGQGPQFIFQYYREEENGRGNFPPRFSGLQFPNYSSELNVNALELDDSALYLCASSGDAGIYGYTFGSGTRLTVV.

This clonotype was seen repeatedly, ten times or more. V gene TRBV6-5 combines with J gene TRBJ2-3; 12 bases are a match to TRBD2. Per germline, CDR1 MNHEY and CDR2 SVGAGI. This CDR3 spans 15 amino acids. V shed 5 bases and J 3 bases; nucleotides not matched to a gene: 3. The CDR3 coding sequence is TGTGCCAGCAGTCGGACTAGCGGGGAGACAGATACGCAGTATTTT. This codes for CASSRTSGETDTQYF.

The CDR3: CASTGGRLTNYGYTF. CDR3 in DNA: TGTGCCAGCACCGGGGGTCGGCTTACTAACTATGGCTACACCTTC. V and J are TRBV6-6 and TRBJ1-2; TRBD1 is a possible D gene (5 bases). Trimming pared 7 bases from V and 0 bases from J, leaving 15 bases between. Germline lookup yields CDR1 MNHNY and CDR2 SVGAGI (reference sequence). The CDR3 runs 15 residues.

This chain connects TRBV4-2 to TRBJ2-6; TRBD1 matches at 7 bases. J was trimmed by 2 bases and V by 0 bases; bases with no gene match: 1. The CDR3 consists of 16 residues. Germline values: CDR1 LGHNA, CDR2 YNFKEQ. The CDR3 DNA is TGTGCCAGCAGCCAAGATCAGGGGGCTGGGGCCAACGTCCTGACTTTC. Translating gives CASSQDQGAGANVLTF.

This clonotype occurred a few times. The chain is built from TRBV7-8 and TRBJ2-3; 9 nucleotides align to TRBD2. CDR1 SGHVS and CDR2 FQNEAQ come from the germline V gene. V lost 10 bases, J lost 2 bases, and 13 bases stayed unmatched. This CDR3 has 16 amino acids. CDR3 amino acids: CATLQRGVTYTDTQYF. Written as DNA, the CDR3 is TGTGCCACCCTGCAGCGGGGGGTCACTTACACAGATACGCAGTATTTT.

V is TRBV6-5 and J is TRBJ2-5; D is undetermined. Per the germline V gene, CDR1 is MNHEY and CDR2 is SVGAGI. V gave up 2 bases and J gave up 1 base, with 5 bases separating them. This CDR3 comprises 13 residues. The CDR3 loop reads CASSYRTQETQYF. The DNA of the CDR3 is TGTGCCAGCAGTTACCGAACCCAAGAGACCCAGTACTTC.

The J gene is TRBJ2-3, the V gene TRBV23-1; the D is unclear. TRBV23-1 is an ORF for which the function is uncertain. The CDR3 loop spans 13 amino acids. Trimming took 4 bases from V and 6 from J, leaving 11 bases between them. The CDR3, as DNA: TGCGCCAGCAGTCCCCGGCCGAGTGATACGCAGTATTTT. Residues: CASSPRPSDTQYF.

The rearrangement joins TRBV4-1 to TRBJ2-1; maybe TRBD2 (6 bases). In germline, CDR1 is MGHRA, CDR2 YSYEKL. The CDR3 contains 15 residues. Trimming removed 4 bases from V and 8 bases from J, with 18 bases in between. The CDR3 is CASSPARRGEDEQFF. DNA of the CDR3: TGCGCCAGCAGCCCGGCCAGGCGGGGCGAGGATGAGCAGTTCTTC.

This clonotype has only a few counts. The chain combines TRBV6-2 or TRBV6-3 with TRBJ2-7; 7 nucleotides line up with TRBD1. CDR1 is MNHEY and CDR2 is SVGEGT in the germline V gene. Unmatched junction bases numbered 4, after V lost 2 bases and J lost 3 bases. This CDR3 is 14 amino acids long. In nucleotides, the CDR3 is TGTGCCAGCAGTTACAGGGGGCTAAACTACGAGCAGTACTTC. Protein product: CASSYRGLNYEQYF.

This clonotype was seen a handful of times. The chain carries TRBV20-1 and TRBJ2-1; 10 nucleotides agree with TRBD2. J gave up 3 bases and V 3 bases, and 20 bases lay outside the gene matches. Germline V lookup: CDR1 DFQATT, CDR2 SNEGSKA (reference sequence). CDR3 length: 20 amino acids. CDR3 protein: CSARIRPGLAPLPFYNEQFF. The CDR3 DNA reads as TGCAGTGCTAGGATTCGACCGGGACTAGCGCCATTGCCTTTCTACAATGAGCAGTTCTTC.

J is TRBJ2-1 and V is TRBV30; D is unresolved. Germline V CDR1 and CDR2: GTSNPN, SVGIG (reference sequence). Trimming removed 0 bases at V and 8 bases at J, with 8 bases between. This CDR3 region has 12 residues. In nucleotides, the CDR3 is TGTGCCTGGAGTGTACGAGGCGATGAGCAGTTCTTC. Translated: CAWSVRGDEQFF.

In this sample, this clonotype turned up a few times. The genes are TRBV10-2 and TRBJ2-7, with unresolved D. Germline V gives CDR1 WSHSY, CDR2 SAAADI. This CDR3 has 12 amino acids. Trimming cost V 2 bases and J 7 bases, with 9 bases left between them. The CDR3 DNA reads as TGCGCCAGCAGTGAGGCACCCTTAGAGCAGTACTTC. Its protein product is CASSEAPLEQYF.

This clonotype was seen many times. The chain employs TRBV7-8 and TRBJ2-7; TRBD1 aligns across 12 bases. J was trimmed by 4 bases and V by 5 bases; bases with no gene match: 6. There are 15 residues in the CDR3. Germline V gene lookup returns CDR1 SGHVS and CDR2 FQNEAQ. The CDR3, as DNA: TGTGCCAGCAGCCCGGGGACAGGGGGCGTATACGAGCAGTACTTC. It is translated as CASSPGTGGVYEQYF.

J is TRBJ2-7 and V is TRBV11-2; possible D gene TRBD1, 6 bases. Germline V gives CDR1 SGHAT, CDR2 FQNNGV. The CDR3 extends over 13 amino acids. V lost 5 bases and J lost 5, with 13 bases in between. Here the CDR3 reads CASSAKPGDEQYF. The CDR3 DNA sequence: TGTGCCAGCAGCGCTAAGCCAGGGGACGAGCAGTACTTC.

The chain carries TRBV10-3 and TRBJ1-2; 7 bases are shared with TRBD1. The germline gives CDR1 ENHRY, CDR2 SYGVKD. V was pared by 4 bases and J by 8 bases, with 4 bases of the junction left unmatched. The CDR3 spans 12 residues. CDR3 sequence: CAISATGPGYTF. The CDR3 nucleotides are TGTGCCATCAGTGCGACAGGGCCCGGCTACACCTTC.

This clonotype has a handful of counts. V usage is TRBV6-2 or TRBV6-3 and J usage is TRBJ2-3; no clear D. Germline CDR1 MNHEY, CDR2 SVGEGT. Trimming took 2 bases from V and 6 from J, leaving 3 bases between them. CDR3 length equals 11 residues. CDR3 nucleotide sequence: TGTGCCAGCAGTTACATCGATACGCAGTATTTT. Translating gives CASSYIDTQYF.

This clonotype was seen many times. The J gene is TRBJ2-1, the V gene TRBV4-2; possible D gene TRBD2, 6 bases. This CDR3 has 16 residues. V was clipped by 1 base and J by 5 bases, with 15 bases between them. Germline CDR1 reads LGHNA; CDR2 reads YNFKEQ. CDR3 DNA: TGTGCCAGCAGCCAAGTCGCCACCCGGGGGAACAATGAGCAGTTCTTC. Its translation: CASSQVATRGNNEQFF.

This chain links TRBV20-1 with TRBJ1-2, with TRBD1 as a possible D gene (5 bases). V lost 6 bases to trimming and J lost 4 bases, with 18 bases between them. This CDR3 has 14 residues. Per germline, CDR1 DFQATT and CDR2 SNEGSKA (reference sequence). As DNA, the CDR3 is TGCAGTGCGCCCCGGGGGGTCCGGGTCTATGGCTACACCTTC. Translated, it gives CSAPRGVRVYGYTF.

Worth noting for this clonotype: At one end the junction does not follow the germline gene, possibly because of a read error. The chain couples TRBV25-1 to TRBJ1-1; D ambiguous. The CDR3 extends over 12 amino acids. Germline CDR1 MGHDK, CDR2 SYGVNS. The CDR3 DNA follows: TGTGCCACCAGTTACAGGAACACTGAAGCTTTCTTT. Amino acid sequence: CATSYRNTEAFF.

J is TRBJ2-5 and V is TRBV12-3 or TRBV12-4; D ambiguous. CDR3 length: 13 residues. V was trimmed by 2 bases and J by 6 bases, leaving 10 bases between them. In DNA form, the CDR3 reads TGTGCCAGCAGTTTAAGTAGCTTGAAGACCCAGTACTTC. Translating it yields CASSLSSLKTQYF.